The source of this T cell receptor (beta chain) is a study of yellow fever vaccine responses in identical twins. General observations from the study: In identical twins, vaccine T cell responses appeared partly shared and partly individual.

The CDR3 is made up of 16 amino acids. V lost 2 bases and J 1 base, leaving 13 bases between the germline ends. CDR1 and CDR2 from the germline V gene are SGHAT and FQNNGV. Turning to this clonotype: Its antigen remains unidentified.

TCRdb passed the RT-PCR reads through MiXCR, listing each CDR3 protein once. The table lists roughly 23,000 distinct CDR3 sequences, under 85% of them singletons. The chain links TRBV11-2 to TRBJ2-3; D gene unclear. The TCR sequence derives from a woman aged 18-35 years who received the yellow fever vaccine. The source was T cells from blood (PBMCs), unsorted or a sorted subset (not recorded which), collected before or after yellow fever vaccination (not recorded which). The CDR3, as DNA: TGTGCCAGCAGCTTATCTCAGGCAGTCGGCACAGATACGCAGTATTTT. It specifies CASSLSQAVGTDTQYF.